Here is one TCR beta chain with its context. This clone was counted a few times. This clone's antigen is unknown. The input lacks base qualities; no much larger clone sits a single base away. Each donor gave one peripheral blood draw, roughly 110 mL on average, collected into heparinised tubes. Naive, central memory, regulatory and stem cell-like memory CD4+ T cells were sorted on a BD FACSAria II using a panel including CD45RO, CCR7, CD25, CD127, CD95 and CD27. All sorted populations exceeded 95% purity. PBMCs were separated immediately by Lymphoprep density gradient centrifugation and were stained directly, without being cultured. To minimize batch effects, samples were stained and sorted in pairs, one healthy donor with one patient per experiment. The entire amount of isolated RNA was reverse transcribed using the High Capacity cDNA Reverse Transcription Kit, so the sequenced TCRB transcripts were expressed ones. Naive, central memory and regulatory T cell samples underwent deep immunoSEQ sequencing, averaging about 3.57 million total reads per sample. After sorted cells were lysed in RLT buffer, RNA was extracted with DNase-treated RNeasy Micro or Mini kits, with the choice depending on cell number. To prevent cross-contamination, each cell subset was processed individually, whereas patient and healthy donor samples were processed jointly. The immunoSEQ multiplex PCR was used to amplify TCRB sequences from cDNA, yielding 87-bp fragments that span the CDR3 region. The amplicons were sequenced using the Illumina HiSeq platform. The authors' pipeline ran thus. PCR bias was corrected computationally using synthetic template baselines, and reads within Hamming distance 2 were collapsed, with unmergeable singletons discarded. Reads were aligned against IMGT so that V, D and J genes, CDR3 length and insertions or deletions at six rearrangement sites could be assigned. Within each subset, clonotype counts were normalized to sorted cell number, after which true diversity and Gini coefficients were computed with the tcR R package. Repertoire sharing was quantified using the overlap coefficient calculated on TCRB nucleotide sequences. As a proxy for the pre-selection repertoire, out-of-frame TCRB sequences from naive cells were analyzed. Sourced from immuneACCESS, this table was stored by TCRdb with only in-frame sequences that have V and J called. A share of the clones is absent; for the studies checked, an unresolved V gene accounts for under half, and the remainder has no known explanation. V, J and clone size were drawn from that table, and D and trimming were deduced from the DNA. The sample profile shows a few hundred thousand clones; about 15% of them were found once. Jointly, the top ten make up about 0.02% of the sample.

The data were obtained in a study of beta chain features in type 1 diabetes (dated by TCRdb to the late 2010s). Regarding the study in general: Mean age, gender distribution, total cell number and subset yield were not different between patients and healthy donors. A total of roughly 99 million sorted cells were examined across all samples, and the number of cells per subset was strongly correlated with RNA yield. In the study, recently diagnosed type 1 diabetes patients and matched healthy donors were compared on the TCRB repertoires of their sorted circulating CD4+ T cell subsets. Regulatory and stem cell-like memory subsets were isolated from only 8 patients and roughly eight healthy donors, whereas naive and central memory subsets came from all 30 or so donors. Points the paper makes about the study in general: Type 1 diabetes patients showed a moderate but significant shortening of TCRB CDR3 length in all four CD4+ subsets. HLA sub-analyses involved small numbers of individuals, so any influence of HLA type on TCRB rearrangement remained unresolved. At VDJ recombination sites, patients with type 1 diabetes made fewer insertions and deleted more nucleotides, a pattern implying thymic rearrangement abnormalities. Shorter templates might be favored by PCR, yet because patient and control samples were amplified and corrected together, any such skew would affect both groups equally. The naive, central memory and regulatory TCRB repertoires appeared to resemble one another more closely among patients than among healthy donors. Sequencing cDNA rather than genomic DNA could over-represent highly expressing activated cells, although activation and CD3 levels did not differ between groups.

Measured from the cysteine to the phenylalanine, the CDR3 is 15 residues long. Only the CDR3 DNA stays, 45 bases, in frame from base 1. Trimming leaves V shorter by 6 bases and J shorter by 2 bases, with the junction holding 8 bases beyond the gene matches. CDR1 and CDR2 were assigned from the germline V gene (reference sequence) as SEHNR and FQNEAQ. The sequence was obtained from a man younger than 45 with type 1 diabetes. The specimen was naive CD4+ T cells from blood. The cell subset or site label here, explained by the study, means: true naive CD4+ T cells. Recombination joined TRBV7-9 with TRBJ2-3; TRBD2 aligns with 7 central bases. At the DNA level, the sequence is TGTGCCAGCAGAGCGGGGAGACTTAACACAGATACGCAGTATTTT. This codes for CASRAGRLNTDTQYF.